The clone carrying this TCR beta chain was counted ten times or more. V shed 4 bases and J shed 7 bases, with 10 bases lying between them. The length of the CDR3 is 13 residues. Germline CDR1 and CDR2: ENHRY and SYGVKD. One entry per CDR3 protein, called by TCRdb with MiXCR from the RT-PCR reads. The data contain fewer than 800,000 distinct CDR3 sequences, around 14% of them singletons. The receptor's source is a female donor in good health, serving as a healthy control. Material: memory CD4+ T cells from blood. The V call is TRBV10-3, the J call TRBJ2-2, with a possible D match to TRBD2 (6 bases). For the CDR3, the DNA is TGTGCCATCAGTGGGGAGGCTGTCGGGGAGCTGTTTTTT. It encodes CAISGEAVGELFF.